A selection of T cell receptor beta chains follows, all from one sample in a study of human T cells and chemical hapten exposure. A single record per CDR3 protein comes from TCRdb applying MiXCR to the RACE reads. This table has roughly 250,000 distinct CDR3 sequences, approximately 8.6% appearing once. The sequencing used whole blood, collected in connection with sensitization to the hapten diphenylcyclopropenone (DPC). All receptors derive from a woman aged 40 to 55 with alopecia areata. Some clones in this sample may be carry-over from other donors' samples. Both conserved end residues are part of each CDR3. Fields, in order: V gene, D gene, CDR3 protein. The D gene is left open where the match is weak.

>TRBV7-9|-
CASSLGVGGNEKLFF
>TRBV29-1|-
CSVPTGGTGELFF
>TRBV9|-
CASSVALARGSDTQYF
>TRBV4-2|-
CASSYLPRDGAYEQYF
>TRBV29-1|-
CSGGGRETQYF
>TRBV5-1|TRBD1
CASSPDRGSGANVLTF
>TRBV30|TRBD2
CAWTSGSTDTQYF
>TRBV5-1|TRBD1
CASSVQGDQPQHF
>TRBV3-1|-
CASSQGNLLVNYGYTF
>TRBV28|-
CASSPGGGARELFF
>TRBV6-2/TRBV6-3|TRBD1
CASRDDRGPQETQYF
>TRBV24-1|-
CATSDWGRADTQYF
>TRBV7-2|TRBD1
CASSQDSGGWGAFF
>TRBV12-3/TRBV12-4|-
CASSLALRTGELFF
>TRBV9|-
CASSPARVPNNEQFF
>TRBV2|-
CAKKGPLEYTQYF
>TRBV11-2|-
CASSFIGHEQFF
>TRBV3-1|TRBD2
CASSQVLWTSGKETQYF
>TRBV5-4|-
CASSHRLGGEQFF
>TRBV25-1|-
CASSVGHTTEAFF
>TRBV20-1|TRBD2
CSAKSGRAADEQFF
>TRBV5-4|-
CASSLDLRQNYGYTF
>TRBV24-1|-
CATSVGGPNEKLFF
>TRBV4-2|TRBD2
CASSQDWAGVRSEQYF
>TRBV4-3|-
CASSQDPAYNEQFF
>TRBV27|-
CASGSQGFTQYF
>TRBV12-3/TRBV12-4|-
CASSSPSYEQYF
>TRBV5-1|TRBD1
CASSLTGESTDTQYF
>TRBV27|TRBD1
CASSLYPPGQGYEQYF
>TRBV4-1|-
CASSQGGLALGELFF
>TRBV30|-
CAWSRRTNQPQHF
>TRBV7-9|-
CASSLVPSTGELFF
>TRBV4-1|-
CASSPEGADNYGYTF
>TRBV6-2/TRBV6-3|TRBD2
CASSFGLAGATGELFF
>TRBV20-1|TRBD1
CSAKQGGDPEAFF
>TRBV3-1|TRBD1
CAAGTVYEQYF
>TRBV6-5|-
CASSYAPSSTDTQYF
>TRBV28|-
CASRPMEGQGSYNEQFF
>TRBV12-3/TRBV12-4|-
CASSFWGAGELFF
>TRBV20-1|TRBD2
CSASVSGGQETQYF
>TRBV9|TRBD2
CASRREAGELFF
>TRBV28|-
CASSTPGQETQYF
>TRBV28|-
CASSPGGRGTDTQYF
>TRBV6-6|TRBD1
CASHRGQYTEAFF
>TRBV7-8|-
CASSPWGAYSNQPQHF